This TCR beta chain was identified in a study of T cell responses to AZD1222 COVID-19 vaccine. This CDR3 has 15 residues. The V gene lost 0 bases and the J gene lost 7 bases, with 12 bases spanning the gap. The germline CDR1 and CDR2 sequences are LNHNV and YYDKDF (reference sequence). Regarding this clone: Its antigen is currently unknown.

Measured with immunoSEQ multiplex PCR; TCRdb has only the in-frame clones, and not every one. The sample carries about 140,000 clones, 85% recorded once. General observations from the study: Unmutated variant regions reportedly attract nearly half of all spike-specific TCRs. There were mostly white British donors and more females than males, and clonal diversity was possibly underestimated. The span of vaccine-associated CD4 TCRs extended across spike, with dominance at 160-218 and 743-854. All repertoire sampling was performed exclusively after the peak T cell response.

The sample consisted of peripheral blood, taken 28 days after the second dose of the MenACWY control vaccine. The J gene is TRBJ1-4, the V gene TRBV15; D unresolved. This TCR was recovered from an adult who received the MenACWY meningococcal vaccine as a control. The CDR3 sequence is CATSRDPGGSEKLFF. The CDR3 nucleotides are TGTGCCACCAGCAGAGATCCCGGAGGAAGTGAAAAACTGTTTTTT.